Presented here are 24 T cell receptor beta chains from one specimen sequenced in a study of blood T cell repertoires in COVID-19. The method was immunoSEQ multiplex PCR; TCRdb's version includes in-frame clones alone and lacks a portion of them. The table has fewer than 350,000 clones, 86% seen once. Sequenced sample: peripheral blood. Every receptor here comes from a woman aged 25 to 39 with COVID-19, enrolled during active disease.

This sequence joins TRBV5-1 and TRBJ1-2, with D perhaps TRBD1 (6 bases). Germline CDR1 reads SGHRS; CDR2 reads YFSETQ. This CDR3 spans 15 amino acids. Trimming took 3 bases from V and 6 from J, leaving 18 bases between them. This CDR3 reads CASSSKRTGSDGYTF. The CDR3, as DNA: TGCGCCAGCAGCTCGAAACGTACAGGGTCTGATGGCTACACCTTC.

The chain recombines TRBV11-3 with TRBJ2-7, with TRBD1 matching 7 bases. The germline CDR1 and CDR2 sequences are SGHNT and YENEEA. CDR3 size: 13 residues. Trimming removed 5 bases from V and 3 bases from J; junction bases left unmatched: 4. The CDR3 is CASSRGQDYEQYF. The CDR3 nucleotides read TGTGCCAGCAGCCGAGGACAGGACTACGAGCAGTACTTC.

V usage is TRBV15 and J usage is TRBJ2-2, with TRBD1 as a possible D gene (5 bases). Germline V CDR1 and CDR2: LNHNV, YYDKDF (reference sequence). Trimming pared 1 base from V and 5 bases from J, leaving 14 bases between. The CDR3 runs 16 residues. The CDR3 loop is CATSRVLGRGTGELFF. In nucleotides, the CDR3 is TGTGCCACCAGCAGAGTCCTGGGAAGGGGAACCGGGGAGCTGTTTTTT.

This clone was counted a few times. In DNA form, the CDR3 reads TGTGCCAGCAGTCTGAACAGACTAGCGGGTCTTCAGGACGCCGGGGAGCTGTTTTTT. Translated: CASSLNRLAGLQDAGELFF. The rearrangement joins TRBV27 to TRBJ2-2; 10 bases align to TRBD2. Germline V gene data show CDR1 as MNHEY and CDR2 as SMNVEV (reference sequence). The CDR3 contains 19 residues. V lost 5 bases to trimming and J lost 6 bases; unmatched junction nucleotides: 18.

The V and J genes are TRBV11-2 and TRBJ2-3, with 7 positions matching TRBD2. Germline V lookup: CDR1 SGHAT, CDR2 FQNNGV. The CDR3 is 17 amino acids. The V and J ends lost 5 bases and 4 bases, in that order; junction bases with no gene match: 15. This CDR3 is CASSLMGGFIAADTQYF. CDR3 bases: TGTGCCAGCAGCCTGATGGGGGGGTTTATCGCTGCAGATACGCAGTATTTT. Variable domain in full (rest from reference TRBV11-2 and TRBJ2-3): EAGVAQSPRYKIIEKRQSVAFWCNPISGHATLYWYQQILGQGPKLLIQFQNNGVVDDSQLPKDRFSAERLKGVDSTLKIQPAKLEDSAVYLCASSLMGGFIAADTQYFGPGTRLTVL.

CDR3 coding DNA: TGTGCCAGCAGCTTGGTTGGGAGGGGTAACTATGGCTACACCTTC. Residues: CASSLVGRGNYGYTF. This chain connects TRBV5-4 to TRBJ1-2, with a tentative D call TRBD1 (5 bases). The CDR3 is 15 residues long. Germline CDR1 SGHNT, CDR2 YYREEE (reference sequence). Trimming shortened V by 0 bases and J by 1 base, and 10 bases separated the two germline ends.

The CDR3 is CAISWDIGKPYEQYF. In DNA, the CDR3 is TGTGCCATCAGTTGGGACATTGGAAAACCCTACGAGCAGTACTTC. The chain is built from TRBV10-3 and TRBJ2-7; weak D call: TRBD1 (6 bases). Looked up from germline, CDR1 is ENHRY and CDR2 is SYGVKD. CDR3 size: 15 residues. The germline V and J ends were trimmed by 5 bases and 2 bases, with 16 bases remaining between them.

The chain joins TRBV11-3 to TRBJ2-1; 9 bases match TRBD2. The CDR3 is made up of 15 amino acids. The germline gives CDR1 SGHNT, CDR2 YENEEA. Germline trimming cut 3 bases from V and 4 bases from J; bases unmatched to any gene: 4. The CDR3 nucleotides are TGTGCCAGCAGCTTCCCGAGCGGGGGGTACAATGAGCAGTTCTTC. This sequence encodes CASSFPSGGYNEQFF. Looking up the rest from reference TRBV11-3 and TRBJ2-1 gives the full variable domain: EAGVVQSPRYKIIEKKQPVAFWCNPISGHNTLYWYLQNLGQGPELLIRYENEEAVDDSQLPKDRFSAERLKGVDSTLKIQPAELGDSAVYLCASSFPSGGYNEQFFGPGTRLTVL.

CDR3 protein: CASTRVGDSQETQYF. CDR3 in DNA: TGTGCCAGCACCCGCGTGGGAGATTCCCAAGAGACCCAGTACTTC. V gene TRBV27 combines with J gene TRBJ2-5, with D maybe TRBD2 (5 bases). Trimming pared 7 bases from V and 1 base from J, leaving 16 bases between. The length of the CDR3 is 15 residues. Germline values: CDR1 MNHEY, CDR2 SMNVEV (reference sequence).

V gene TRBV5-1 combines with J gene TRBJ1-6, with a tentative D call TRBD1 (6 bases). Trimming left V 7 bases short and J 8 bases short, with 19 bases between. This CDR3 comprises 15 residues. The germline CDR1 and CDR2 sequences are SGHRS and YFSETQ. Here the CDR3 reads CASRSPGAGDSPLHF. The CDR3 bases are TGCGCCAGCCGATCCCCTGGGGCAGGGGATTCACCCCTCCACTTT.

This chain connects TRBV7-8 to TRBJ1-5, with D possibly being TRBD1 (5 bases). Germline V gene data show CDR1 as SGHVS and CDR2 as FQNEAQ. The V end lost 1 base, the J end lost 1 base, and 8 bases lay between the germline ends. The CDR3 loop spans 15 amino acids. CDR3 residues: CASSLVRGSNQPQHF. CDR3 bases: TGTGCCAGCAGCTTAGTACGGGGGAGCAATCAGCCCCAGCATTTT.

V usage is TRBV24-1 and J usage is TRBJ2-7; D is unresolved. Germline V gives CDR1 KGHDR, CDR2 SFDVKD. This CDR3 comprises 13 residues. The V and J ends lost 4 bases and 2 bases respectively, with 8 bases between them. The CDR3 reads CATSDAQTYEQYF. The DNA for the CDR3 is TGTGCCACCAGTGACGCACAGACCTACGAGCAGTACTTC.

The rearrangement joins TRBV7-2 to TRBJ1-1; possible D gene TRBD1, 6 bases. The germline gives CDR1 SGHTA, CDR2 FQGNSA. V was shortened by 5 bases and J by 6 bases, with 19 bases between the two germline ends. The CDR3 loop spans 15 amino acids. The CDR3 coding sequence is TGTGCCAGCAGCCCATCCGGGACATACGGCGCTGAAGCTTTCTTT. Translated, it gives CASSPSGTYGAEAFF.

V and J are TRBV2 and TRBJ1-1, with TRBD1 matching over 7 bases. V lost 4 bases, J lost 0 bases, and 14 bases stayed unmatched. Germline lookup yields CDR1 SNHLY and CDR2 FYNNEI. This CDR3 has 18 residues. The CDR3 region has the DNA TGTGCCAGCAGTGTACGATTGGGACAGCGTTTTATGAACACTGAAGCTTTCTTT. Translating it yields CASSVRLGQRFMNTEAFF. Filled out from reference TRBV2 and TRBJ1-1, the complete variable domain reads EPEVTQTPSHQVTQMGQEVILRCVPISNHLYFYWYRQILGQKVEFLVSFYNNEISEKSEIFDDQFSVERPDGSNFTLKIRSTKLEDSAMYFCASSVRLGQRFMNTEAFFGQGTRLTVV.

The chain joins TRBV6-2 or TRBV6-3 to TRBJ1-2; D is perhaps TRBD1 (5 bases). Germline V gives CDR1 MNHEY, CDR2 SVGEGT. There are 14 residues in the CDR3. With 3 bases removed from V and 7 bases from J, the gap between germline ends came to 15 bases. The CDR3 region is CASSYGGGRSGYTF. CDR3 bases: TGTGCCAGCAGTTATGGGGGGGGACGGAGTGGCTACACCTTC.

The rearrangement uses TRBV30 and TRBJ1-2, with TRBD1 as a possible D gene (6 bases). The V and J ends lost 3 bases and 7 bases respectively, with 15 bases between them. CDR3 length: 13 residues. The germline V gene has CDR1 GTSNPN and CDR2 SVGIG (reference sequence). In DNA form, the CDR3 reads TGTGCCTGGAGCCGAGGACAGTTTTTTGGCTACACCTTC. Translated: CAWSRGQFFGYTF. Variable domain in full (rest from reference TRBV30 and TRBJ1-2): SQTIHQWPATLVQPVGSPLSLECTVEGTSNPNLYWYRQAAGRGLQLLFYSVGIGQISSEVPQNLSASRPQDRQFILSSKKLLLSDSGFYLCAWSRGQFFGYTFGSGTRLTVV.

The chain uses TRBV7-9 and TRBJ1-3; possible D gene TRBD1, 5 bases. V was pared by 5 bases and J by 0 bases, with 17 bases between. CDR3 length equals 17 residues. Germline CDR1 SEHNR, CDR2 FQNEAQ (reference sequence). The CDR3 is CASSPRDWGSSGNTIYF. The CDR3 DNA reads TGTGCCAGCAGCCCCCGGGACTGGGGGTCCTCTGGAAACACCATATATTTT.

The CDR3: CASSQDIRRQGLNRAYGYTF. CDR3 in DNA: TGTGCCAGCAGCCAAGATATTAGGAGACAGGGACTCAACAGGGCTTATGGCTACACCTTC. The chain joins TRBV4-2 to TRBJ1-2, with 7 nucleotides matching TRBD1. There are 20 residues in the CDR3. Germline assignment: CDR1 LGHNA and CDR2 YNFKEQ. Unmatched junction bases numbered 21, after V lost 0 bases and J lost 5 bases.

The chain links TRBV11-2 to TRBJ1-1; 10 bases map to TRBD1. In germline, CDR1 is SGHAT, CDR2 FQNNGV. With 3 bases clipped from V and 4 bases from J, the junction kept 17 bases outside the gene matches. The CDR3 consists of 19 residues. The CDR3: CASSFRGLVGQGFGTEAFF. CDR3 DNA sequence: TGTGCCAGCAGCTTTAGGGGTCTTGTGGGACAGGGGTTTGGCACTGAAGCTTTCTTT.

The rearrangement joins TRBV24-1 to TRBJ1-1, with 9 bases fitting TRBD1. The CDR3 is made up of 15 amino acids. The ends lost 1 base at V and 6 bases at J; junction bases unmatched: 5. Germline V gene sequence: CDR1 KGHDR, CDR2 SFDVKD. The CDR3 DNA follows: TGTGCCACCAGTGATTTAACCGGGACAGGGCCTGAAGCTTTCTTT. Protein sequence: CATSDLTGTGPEAFF.

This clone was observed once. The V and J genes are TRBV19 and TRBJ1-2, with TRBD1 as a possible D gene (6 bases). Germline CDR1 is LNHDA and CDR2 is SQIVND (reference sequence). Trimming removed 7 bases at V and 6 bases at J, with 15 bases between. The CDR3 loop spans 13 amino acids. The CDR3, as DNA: TGTGCCAGTAAGATACAGGGTTCCAATGGCTACACCTTC. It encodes CASKIQGSNGYTF. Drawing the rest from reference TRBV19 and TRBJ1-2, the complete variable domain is DGGITQSPKYLFRKEGQNVTLSCEQNLNHDAMYWYRQDPGQGLRLIYYSQIVNDFQKGDIAEGYSVSREKKESFPLTVTSAQKNPTAFYLCASKIQGSNGYTFGSGTRLTVV.

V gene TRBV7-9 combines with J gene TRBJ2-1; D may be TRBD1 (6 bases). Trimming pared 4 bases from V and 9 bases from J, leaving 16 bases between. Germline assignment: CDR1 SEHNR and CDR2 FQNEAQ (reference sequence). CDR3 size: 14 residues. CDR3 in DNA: TGTGCCAGCAGCTCCCCCGTGGCAGGGGTTGAGCAGTTCTTC. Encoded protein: CASSSPVAGVEQFF.

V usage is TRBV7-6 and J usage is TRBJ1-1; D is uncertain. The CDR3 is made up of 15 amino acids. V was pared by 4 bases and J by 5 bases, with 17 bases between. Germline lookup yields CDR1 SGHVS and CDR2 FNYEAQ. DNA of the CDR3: TGTGCCAGCAGCTCCACAGACCTAACGGGGACTGAAGCTTTCTTT. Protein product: CASSSTDLTGTEAFF.

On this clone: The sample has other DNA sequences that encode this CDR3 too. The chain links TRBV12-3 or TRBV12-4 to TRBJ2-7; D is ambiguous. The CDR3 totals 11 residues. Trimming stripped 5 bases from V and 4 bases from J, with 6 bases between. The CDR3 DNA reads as TGTGCCAGCAGTCTCCTATACGAGCAGTACTTC. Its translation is CASSLLYEQYF.